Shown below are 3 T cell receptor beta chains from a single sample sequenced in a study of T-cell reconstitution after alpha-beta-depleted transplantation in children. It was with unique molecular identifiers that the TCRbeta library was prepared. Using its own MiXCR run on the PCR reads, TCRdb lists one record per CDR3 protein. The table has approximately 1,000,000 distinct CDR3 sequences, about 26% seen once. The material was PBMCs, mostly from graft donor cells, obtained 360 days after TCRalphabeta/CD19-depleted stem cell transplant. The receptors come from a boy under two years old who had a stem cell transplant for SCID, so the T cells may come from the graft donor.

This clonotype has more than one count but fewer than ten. CDR3: CASSLRDRNEKLFF. CDR3 DNA: TGTGCCAGCAGCCTCCGGGACAGGAATGAAAAACTGTTTTTT. The chain is built from TRBV6-5 and TRBJ1-4, with 8 bases aligning to TRBD1. The CDR3 runs 14 residues. V dropped 6 bases and J dropped 5; count of bases not matched to a gene: 5. CDR1 MNHEY and CDR2 SVGAGI come from the germline V gene.

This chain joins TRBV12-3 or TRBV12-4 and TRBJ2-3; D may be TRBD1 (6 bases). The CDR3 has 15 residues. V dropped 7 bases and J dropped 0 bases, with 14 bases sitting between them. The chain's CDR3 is CASTLRGFSTDTQYF. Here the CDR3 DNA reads TGTGCCAGCACCCTTAGGGGGTTTAGCACAGATACGCAGTATTTT.

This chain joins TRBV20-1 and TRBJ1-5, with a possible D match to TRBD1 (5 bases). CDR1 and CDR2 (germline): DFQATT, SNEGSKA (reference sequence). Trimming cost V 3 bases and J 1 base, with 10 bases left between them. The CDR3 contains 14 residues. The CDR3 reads CSARGGTSNQPQHF. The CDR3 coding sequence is TGCAGTGCTAGGGGGGGTACAAGCAATCAGCCCCAGCATTTT.